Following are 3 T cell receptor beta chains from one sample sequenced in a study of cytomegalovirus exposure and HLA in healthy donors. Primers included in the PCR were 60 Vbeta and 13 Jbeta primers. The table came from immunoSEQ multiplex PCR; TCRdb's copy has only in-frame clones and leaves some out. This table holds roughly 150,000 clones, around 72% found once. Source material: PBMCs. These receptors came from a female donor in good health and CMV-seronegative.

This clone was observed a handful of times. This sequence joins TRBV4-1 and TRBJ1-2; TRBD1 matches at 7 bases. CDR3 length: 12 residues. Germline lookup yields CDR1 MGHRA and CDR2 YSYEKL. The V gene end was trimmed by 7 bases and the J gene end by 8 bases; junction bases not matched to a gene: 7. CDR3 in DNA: TGCGCCAGCACGGGACAGACGGGGGGCTACACCTTC. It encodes CASTGQTGGYTF.

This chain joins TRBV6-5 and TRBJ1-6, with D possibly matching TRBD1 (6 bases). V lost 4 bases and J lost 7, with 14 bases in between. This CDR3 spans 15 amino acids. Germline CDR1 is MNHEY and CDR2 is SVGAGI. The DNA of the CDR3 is TGTGCCAGCAGTTCTCGGGCAGGGGTAAATTCACCCCTCCACTTT. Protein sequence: CASSSRAGVNSPLHF.

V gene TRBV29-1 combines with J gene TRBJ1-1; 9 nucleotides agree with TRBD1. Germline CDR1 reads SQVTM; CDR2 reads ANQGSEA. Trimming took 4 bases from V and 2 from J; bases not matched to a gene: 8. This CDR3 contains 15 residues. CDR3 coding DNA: TGCAGCGTTGCCTACAGGGGGCTAGGAAACACTGAAGCTTTCTTT. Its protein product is CSVAYRGLGNTEAFF.